These 22 T cell receptor beta chains came from one sample sequenced in a study of blood T cell repertoires in COVID-19. Data came from immunoSEQ multiplex PCR; TCRdb stores just in-frame clones and leaves some out. The sample shows tens of thousands of clones, more than 90% of them seen only once. Material: peripheral blood. The receptor set was obtained from a man in his 60s with active or convalescent COVID-19.

The rearrangement joins TRBV7-9 to TRBJ2-2, with TRBD2 matching over 7 bases. CDR3 length equals 18 residues. From germline, CDR1 is SEHNR and CDR2 FQNEAQ (reference sequence). V shed 2 bases and J 6 bases; nucleotides not matched to a gene: 15. This CDR3 reads CASSLTAPGLGYAGELFF. DNA of the CDR3: TGTGCCAGCAGCTTAACGGCCCCCGGACTAGGGTACGCCGGGGAGCTGTTTTTT.

Only a few counts were recorded for this clone. The genes are TRBV7-9 and TRBJ1-1; D perhaps matches TRBD1 (5 bases). The CDR3 totals 15 residues. V shed 1 base and J shed 3 bases, with 12 bases lying between them. The V gene's germline CDR1 is SEHNR and CDR2 FQNEAQ (reference sequence). The CDR3 DNA reads TGTGCCAGCAGCTTAGGGCGGGGGTATGACACTGAAGCTTTCTTT. This translates into CASSLGRGYDTEAFF.

In DNA, the CDR3 is TGTGCCAGCAGCTTAAGTTACCCAAGACAGGGGTACATTCAGTACTTC. As protein: CASSLSYPRQGYIQYF. This chain joins TRBV7-2 and TRBJ2-4, with 8 bases matching TRBD1. The J segment lost 8 bases and the V segment lost 2 bases, leaving 11 bases of the junction unmatched. Germline CDR1 SGHTA, CDR2 FQGNSA. The CDR3 covers 16 residues.

The chain recombines TRBV5-1 with TRBJ1-2; D is undetermined. The CDR3 contains 11 residues. Germline lookup yields CDR1 SGHRS and CDR2 YFSETQ. Trimming removed 5 bases at V and 3 bases at J, with 5 bases between. This CDR3 is CASRADYGYTF. CDR3 DNA: TGCGCCAGCAGGGCAGACTATGGCTACACCTTC.

This clone has ten or more counts. The gene calls are TRBV5-6 and TRBJ2-7; the D is unclear. V was shortened by 0 bases and J by 3 bases, with 10 bases between the two germline ends. CDR1 is SGHDT, CDR2 YYEEEE, per germline. The CDR3 runs 14 residues. The CDR3 DNA is TGTGCCAGCAGCTTGGGGCCGAATATCTACGAGCAGTACTTC. Residues: CASSLGPNIYEQYF.

This sequence joins TRBV19 and TRBJ1-3; D might be TRBD1 (5 bases). The V gene lost 3 bases and the J gene lost 0 bases, with 6 bases spanning the gap. CDR3 size: 14 residues. Looked up from germline, CDR1 is LNHDA and CDR2 is SQIVND (reference sequence). CDR3 in amino acids: CASSIRGSGNTIYF. The CDR3 region has the DNA TGTGCCAGTAGTATTAGGGGCTCTGGAAACACCATATATTTT. Drawing the rest from reference TRBV19 and TRBJ1-3, the complete variable domain is DGGITQSPKYLFRKEGQNVTLSCEQNLNHDAMYWYRQDPGQGLRLIYYSQIVNDFQKGDIAEGYSVSREKKESFPLTVTSAQKNPTAFYLCASSIRGSGNTIYFGEGSWLTVV.

This clone rates as medium-sized. The chain employs TRBV5-1 and TRBJ1-1; a possible D gene is TRBD1 (5 bases). Trimming removed 3 bases at V and 1 base at J, with 10 bases between. Germline V gene data show CDR1 as SGHRS and CDR2 as YFSETQ. The CDR3 contains 14 residues. CDR3 in DNA: TGCGCCAGCAGCTCCCAGGGTTGGAACACTGAAGCTTTCTTT. Encoded protein: CASSSQGWNTEAFF.

The gene calls are TRBV6-9 and TRBJ1-5; 7 nucleotides match TRBD1. Trimming removed 5 bases from V and 2 bases from J; junction bases left unmatched: 12. Germline lookup yields CDR1 MNHGY and CDR2 SVAAGI. This CDR3 has 17 amino acids. CDR3 in DNA: TGTGCCAGCAGTCATTTCAGACAGGGCTTGGGCAATCAGCCCCAGCATTTT. Translating gives CASSHFRQGLGNQPQHF.

This chain connects TRBV12-2 to TRBJ1-1. TRBV12-2 is noted as a pseudogene. The CDR3 is made up of 13 amino acids. Written as DNA, the CDR3 is TGTGCAAGTCGCCCGACAGACTCCGGGGGTGCTTTCTTT. Translating it yields CASRPTDSGGAFF.

The chain recombines TRBV7-9 with TRBJ2-1; 10 bases fit TRBD2. This CDR3 has 16 residues. The J segment lost 2 bases and the V segment lost 1 base, leaving 2 bases of the junction unmatched. Germline assignment: CDR1 SEHNR and CDR2 FQNEAQ (reference sequence). This CDR3 reads CASSLGLAGAYNEQFF. The CDR3 DNA reads as TGTGCCAGCAGCTTAGGGCTAGCGGGGGCCTACAATGAGCAGTTCTTC.

V usage is TRBV7-3 and J usage is TRBJ1-1; weak D call: TRBD1 (6 bases). In germline, CDR1 is SGHTA, CDR2 FQGTGA. The germline V and J ends were trimmed by 5 bases and 1 base, with 8 bases remaining between them. This CDR3 has 13 amino acids. Here the CDR3 DNA reads TGTGCCAGCAGCCCACAGGGGAACACTGAAGCTTTCTTT. This translates into CASSPQGNTEAFF.

The chain uses TRBV7-2 and TRBJ1-1; no firm D call. Germline V gene sequence: CDR1 SGHTA, CDR2 FQGNSA. Trimming pared 1 base from V and 3 bases from J, leaving 15 bases between. The CDR3 has 16 amino acids. Written as DNA, the CDR3 is TGTGCCAGCAGCTTAGACGGCAGACGGCGGGACACTGAAGCTTTCTTT. Amino acids: CASSLDGRRRDTEAFF. The variable domain in full, completed from reference TRBV7-2 and TRBJ1-1, reads GAGVSQSPSNKVTEKGKDVELRCDPISGHTALYWYRQSLGQGLEFLIYFQGNSAPDKSGLPSDRFSAERTGGSVSTLTIQRTQQEDSAVYLCASSLDGRRRDTEAFFGQGTRLTVV.

V usage is TRBV5-1 and J usage is TRBJ2-7, with D uncertain. Trimming left V 0 bases short and J 4 bases short, with 11 bases between. Germline loops: CDR1 SGHRS, CDR2 YFSETQ. The CDR3 contains 14 residues. The CDR3: CASSLGGTQYEQYF. The CDR3 DNA is TGCGCCAGCAGCTTGGGTGGTACACAATACGAGCAGTACTTC.

The rearrangement joins TRBV9 to TRBJ2-2, with TRBD2 identical over 11 bases. In germline, CDR1 is SGDLS, CDR2 YYNGEE. V lost 2 bases and J lost 6; bases outside the gene matches: 9. This CDR3 spans 17 amino acids. CDR3 residues: CASSVSPGLAAAGELFF. The CDR3 region has the DNA TGTGCCAGCAGCGTTTCCCCGGGACTAGCGGCGGCCGGGGAGCTGTTTTTT. Complete variable domain (other parts from reference TRBV9 and TRBJ2-2): DSGVTQTPKHLITATGQRVTLRCSPRSGDLSVYWYQQSLDQGLQFLIQYYNGEERAKGNILERFSAQQFPDLHSELNLSSLELGDSALYFCASSVSPGLAAAGELFFGEGSRLTVL.

This chain connects TRBV5-1 to TRBJ2-3, with no clear D. The germline CDR1 and CDR2 sequences are SGHRS and YFSETQ. V lost 0 bases and J 0 bases, leaving 8 bases between the germline ends. The CDR3 runs 15 residues. The CDR3 protein is CASSLDRPSTDTQYF. The CDR3 nucleotides read TGCGCCAGCAGCTTGGACAGACCTAGCACAGATACGCAGTATTTT. The entire variable domain, with the rest obtained from reference TRBV5-1 and TRBJ2-3, is as follows: KAGVTQTPRYLIKTRGQQVTLSCSPISGHRSVSWYQQTPGQGLQFLFEYFSETQRNKGNFPGRFSGRQFSNSRSEMNVSTLELGDSALYLCASSLDRPSTDTQYFGPGTRLTVL.

The V and J genes are TRBV11-2 and TRBJ2-7, with TRBD1 as a possible D gene (6 bases). This CDR3 spans 12 amino acids. Germline V CDR1 and CDR2: SGHAT, FQNNGV. Trimming stripped 5 bases from V and 4 bases from J, with 9 bases between. CDR3 protein: CASSHQGYEQYF. The CDR3 DNA reads TGTGCCAGCAGCCATCAGGGGTACGAGCAGTACTTC.

This clone showed up just once. The chain links TRBV11-2 to TRBJ2-7; D is perhaps TRBD1 (6 bases). Germline values: CDR1 SGHAT, CDR2 FQNNGV. With 1 base removed from V and 4 bases from J, the gap between germline ends came to 14 bases. CDR3 size: 15 residues. The CDR3: CASSLVDRTWYEQYF. In DNA, the CDR3 is TGTGCCAGCAGCTTAGTAGACAGGACATGGTACGAGCAGTACTTC.

This sequence joins TRBV7-9 and TRBJ2-5, with 7 bases identical to TRBD1. Germline values: CDR1 SEHNR, CDR2 FQNEAQ (reference sequence). V lost 0 bases and J lost 1; bases outside the gene matches: 8. CDR3 length equals 17 residues. Here the CDR3 DNA reads TGTGCCAGCAGCTTAGCCCTAGGGACAGCACGCCAAGAGACCCAGTACTTC. It is translated as CASSLALGTARQETQYF.

The rearrangement links TRBV9 to TRBJ2-1, with D tentatively TRBD2 (6 bases). The CDR3 has 16 residues. Trimming shortened V by 3 bases and J by 1 base, and 14 bases separated the two germline ends. Germline CDR1 and CDR2: SGDLS and YYNGEE. For the CDR3, the DNA is TGTGCCAGCAGCGCATCGGGACTTGATTCCTACAATGAGCAGTTCTTC. Amino acids: CASSASGLDSYNEQFF.

V is TRBV6-5 and J is TRBJ2-4; 8 bases line up with TRBD2. The germline gives CDR1 MNHEY, CDR2 SVGAGI. J lost 1 base, V lost 7 bases, and 3 bases had no gene match. The CDR3 consists of 14 residues. CDR3 bases: TGTGCCAGCAATGGCGGGGGGGCCAAAAACATTCAGTACTTC. It specifies CASNGGGAKNIQYF.

The chain has TRBV11-3 and TRBJ1-1; TRBD1 matches at 8 bases. This CDR3 spans 18 amino acids. Germline values: CDR1 SGHNT, CDR2 YENEEA. V trimming: 0 bases; J trimming: 1 base; junction bases outside the gene matches: 10. CDR3 bases: TGTGCCAGCAGCTTAGAGCAAGGAAGCGGGACAGGGAACACTGAAGCTTTCTTT. This translates into CASSLEQGSGTGNTEAFF.

This rearrangement joins TRBV7-6 to TRBJ2-5; D is undetermined. Trimming removed 1 base from V and 1 base from J, with 7 bases in between. Germline CDR1 reads SGHVS; CDR2 reads FNYEAQ. The CDR3 length is 14 residues. The DNA for the CDR3 is TGTGCCAGCAGCTTAGACGTCAGCCAAGAGACCCAGTACTTC. Amino acid sequence: CASSLDVSQETQYF. Variable domain in full (rest from reference TRBV7-6 and TRBJ2-5): GAGVSQSPRYKVTKRGQDVALRCDPISGHVSLYWYRQALGQGPEFLTYFNYEAQQDKSGLPNDRFSAERPEGSISTLTIQRTEQRDSAMYRCASSLDVSQETQYFGPGTRLLVL.